This T cell receptor (beta chain) stems from a study of blood T cells in healthy people across ages. Study-level points and caveats: Long-lived and aged donors differed, with more naive CD4+ cells and higher diversity in the long-lived.

Those donating, healthy Caucasian individuals from Russia, were aged roughly 6 to 100. Alongside a J-beta primer mix, a sample-barcoded 5' primer served in a second PCR lasting 7 to 11 cycles. A single record per CDR3 protein comes from TCRdb applying MiXCR to the 5' RACE reads. In the table there are some 900,000 distinct CDR3 sequences, 25% to 30% of which are singletons. There are many counts of this clonotype. Its target is unknown. V was pared by 0 bases and J by 3 bases, with 15 bases between. There are 17 residues in the CDR3. Germline CDR1 is LGHDT and CDR2 is YNNKEL (reference sequence). The specimen sequenced was blood. The chain recombines TRBV3-1 with TRBJ2-1; the D is unclear. The clonotype was recovered from an elderly woman in good health. The CDR3: CASSQDLYQRVYNEQFF. CDR3 nucleotides: TGTGCCAGCAGCCAAGATCTTTACCAGCGTGTCTACAATGAGCAGTTCTTC.